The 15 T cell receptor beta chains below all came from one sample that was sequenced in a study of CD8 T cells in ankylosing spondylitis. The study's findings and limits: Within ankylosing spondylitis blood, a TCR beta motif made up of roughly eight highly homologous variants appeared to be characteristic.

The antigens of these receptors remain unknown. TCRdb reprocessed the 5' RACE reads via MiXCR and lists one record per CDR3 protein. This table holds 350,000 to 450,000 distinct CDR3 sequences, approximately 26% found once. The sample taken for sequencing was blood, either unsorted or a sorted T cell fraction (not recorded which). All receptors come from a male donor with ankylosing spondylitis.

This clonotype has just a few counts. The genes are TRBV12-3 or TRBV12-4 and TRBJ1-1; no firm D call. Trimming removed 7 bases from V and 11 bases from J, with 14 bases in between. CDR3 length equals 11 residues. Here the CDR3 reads CASIRAYEAFF. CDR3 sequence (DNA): TGTGCCAGCATTAGGGCGTATGAGGCTTTCTTT.

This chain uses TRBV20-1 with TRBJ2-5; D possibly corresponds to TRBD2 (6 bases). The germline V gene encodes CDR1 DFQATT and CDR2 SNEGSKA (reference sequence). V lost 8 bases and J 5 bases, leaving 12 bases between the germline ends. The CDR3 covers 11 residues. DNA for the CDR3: TGCAGTCCCGGGACTTTGGAGACCCAGTACTTC. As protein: CSPGTLETQYF.

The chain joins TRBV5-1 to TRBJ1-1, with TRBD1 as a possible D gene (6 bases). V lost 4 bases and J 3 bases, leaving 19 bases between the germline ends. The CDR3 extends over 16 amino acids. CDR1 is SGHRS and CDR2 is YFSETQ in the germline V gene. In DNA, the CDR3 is TGCGCCAGCAGCCTGACTCAGGGGCCCTGGGACACTGAAGCTTTCTTT. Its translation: CASSLTQGPWDTEAFF.

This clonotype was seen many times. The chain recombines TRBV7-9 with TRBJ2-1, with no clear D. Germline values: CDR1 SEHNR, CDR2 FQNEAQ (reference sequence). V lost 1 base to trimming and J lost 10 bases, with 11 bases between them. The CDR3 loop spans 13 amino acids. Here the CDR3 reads CASSLGSTWEQFF. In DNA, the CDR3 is TGTGCCAGCAGCTTAGGCTCAACATGGGAGCAGTTCTTC.

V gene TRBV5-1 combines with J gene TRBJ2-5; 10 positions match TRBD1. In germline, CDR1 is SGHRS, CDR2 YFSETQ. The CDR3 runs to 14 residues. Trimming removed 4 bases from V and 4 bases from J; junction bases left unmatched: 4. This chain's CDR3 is CASSLDRGRETQYF. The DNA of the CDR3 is TGCGCCAGCAGCCTAGACAGGGGGCGAGAGACCCAGTACTTC. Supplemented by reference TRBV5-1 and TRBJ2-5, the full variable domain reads KAGVTQTPRYLIKTRGQQVTLSCSPISGHRSVSWYQQTPGQGLQFLFEYFSETQRNKGNFPGRFSGRQFSNSRSEMNVSTLELGDSALYLCASSLDRGRETQYFGPGTRLLVL.

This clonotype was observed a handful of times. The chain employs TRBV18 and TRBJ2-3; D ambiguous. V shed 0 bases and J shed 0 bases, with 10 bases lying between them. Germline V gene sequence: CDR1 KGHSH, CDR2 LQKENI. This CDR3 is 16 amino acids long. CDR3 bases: TGTGCCAGCTCACCACCGGCCAGGTTCAGCACAGATACGCAGTATTTT. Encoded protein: CASSPPARFSTDTQYF.

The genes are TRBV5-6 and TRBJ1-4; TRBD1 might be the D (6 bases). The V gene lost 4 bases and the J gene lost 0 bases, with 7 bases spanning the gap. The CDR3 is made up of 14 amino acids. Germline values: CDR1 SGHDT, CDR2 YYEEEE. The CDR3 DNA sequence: TGTGCCAGCAGCGGGACAACAACTAATGAAAAACTGTTTTTT. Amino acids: CASSGTTTNEKLFF.

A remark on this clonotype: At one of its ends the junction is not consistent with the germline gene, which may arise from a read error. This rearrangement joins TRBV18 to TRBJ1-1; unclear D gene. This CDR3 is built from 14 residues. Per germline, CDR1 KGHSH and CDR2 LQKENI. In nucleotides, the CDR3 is TGTGCCAGCTCCCCGGACGCCCGGAACCCTGAAGCTTTCTTT. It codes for CASSPDARNPEAFF.

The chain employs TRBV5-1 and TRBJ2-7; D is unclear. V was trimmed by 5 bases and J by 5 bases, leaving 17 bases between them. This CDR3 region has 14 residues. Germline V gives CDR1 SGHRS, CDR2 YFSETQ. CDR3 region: CASRLFPGEDEQYF. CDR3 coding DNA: TGCGCCAGCAGACTCTTTCCCGGAGAGGACGAGCAGTACTTC.

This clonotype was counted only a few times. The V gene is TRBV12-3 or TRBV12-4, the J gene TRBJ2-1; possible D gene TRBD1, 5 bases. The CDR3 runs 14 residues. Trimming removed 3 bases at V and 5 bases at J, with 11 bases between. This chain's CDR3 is CASSFQGSDNEQFF. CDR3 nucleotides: TGTGCCAGCAGTTTCCAGGGCTCGGACAATGAGCAGTTCTTC.

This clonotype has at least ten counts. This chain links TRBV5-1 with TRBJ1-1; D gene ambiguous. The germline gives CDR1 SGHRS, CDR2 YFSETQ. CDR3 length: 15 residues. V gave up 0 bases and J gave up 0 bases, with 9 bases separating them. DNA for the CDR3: TGCGCCAGCAGCTTGGGCTCCAGCATGAACACTGAAGCTTTCTTT. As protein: CASSLGSSMNTEAFF.

The DNA for the CDR3 is TGTGCCAGCAGCCGCTGGACGGAGGATTATGGCTACACCTTC. Its protein product is CASSRWTEDYGYTF. This chain connects TRBV3-1 to TRBJ1-2; no definite D call. This CDR3 comprises 14 residues. Trimming stripped 4 bases from V and 5 bases from J, with 14 bases between. Germline V gene lookup returns CDR1 LGHDT and CDR2 YNNKEL (reference sequence).

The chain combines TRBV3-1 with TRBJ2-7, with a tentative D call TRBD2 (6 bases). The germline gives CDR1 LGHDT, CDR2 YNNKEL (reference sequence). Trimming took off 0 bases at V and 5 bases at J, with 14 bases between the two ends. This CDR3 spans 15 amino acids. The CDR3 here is CASSQDRRDPHEQYV. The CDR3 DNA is TGTGCCAGCAGCCAAGATAGGAGGGATCCCCACGAGCAGTACGTC.

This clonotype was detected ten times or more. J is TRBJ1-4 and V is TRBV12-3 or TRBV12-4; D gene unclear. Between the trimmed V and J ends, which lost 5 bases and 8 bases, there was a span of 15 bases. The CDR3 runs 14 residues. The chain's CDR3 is CASSPSGRREKLFF. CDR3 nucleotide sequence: TGTGCCAGCAGTCCCTCAGGCAGGAGAGAAAAACTGTTTTTT.

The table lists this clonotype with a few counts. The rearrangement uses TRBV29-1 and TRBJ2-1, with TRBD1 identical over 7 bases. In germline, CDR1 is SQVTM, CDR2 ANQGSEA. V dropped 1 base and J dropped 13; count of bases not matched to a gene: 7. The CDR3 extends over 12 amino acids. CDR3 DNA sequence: TGCAGCGTTGAAGGGGCAGGGACAGTTCAGTTCTTC. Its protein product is CSVEGAGTVQFF.